These T cell receptor beta chains were read from a single sample in a study of CD8 T cells in ankylosing spondylitis. TCRdb re-called the 5' RACE reads through MiXCR, storing one row per CDR3 protein. Of 500,000 to 650,000 distinct CDR3 sequences listed, 5.3% were seen once; the top ten hold approximately 4%. The sequenced material came from blood, either unsorted or a sorted T cell fraction (not recorded which). Receptors were obtained from a male donor with ankylosing spondylitis. Both conserved end residues are part of each CDR3. The order of the fields is V gene, D gene, J gene, clone size, CDR3 protein, CDR3 DNA. A D gene is named only where the DNA matches it firmly. Size is omitted from some rows. Given values are once, few, many or a class for expanded clones.

TRBV20-1,-,TRBJ2-4,many,CSARRVGKNIQYF,TGCAGTGCTAGAAGGGTCGGCAAAAACATTCAGTACTTC
TRBV7-9,-,TRBJ2-3,many,CASSLGHFPDTQYF,TGTGCCAGCAGCCTAGGTCACTTCCCCGATACGCAGTATTTT
TRBV28,-,TRBJ1-2,many,CASSLTGGGYTF,TGTGCCAGCAGTTTAACGGGGGGAGGCTACACCTTC
TRBV9,TRBD1,TRBJ2-7,many,CASSRRTGDYEQYF,TGTGCCAGCAGCCGACGGACAGGGGACTACGAGCAGTACTTC
TRBV27,-,TRBJ1-4,many,CASSLPNEKLFF,TGTGCCAGCAGTTTGCCCAATGAAAAACTGTTTTTT
TRBV29-1,-,TRBJ2-7,many,CSVDQGLGDEQYF,TGCAGCGTTGACCAGGGGCTAGGGGACGAGCAGTACTTC
TRBV6-2/TRBV6-3,-,TRBJ2-3,many,CASSYFGTPDTQYF,TGTGCCAGCAGTTACTTTGGGACCCCAGATACGCAGTATTTT
TRBV24-1,TRBD2,TRBJ2-2,many,CATSDWIFSGPRGSGELFF,TGTGCCACCAGTGATTGGATTTTTTCGGGACCGCGGGGGTCCGGGGAGCTGTTTTTT
TRBV20-1,-,TRBJ2-7,few,CSARKAELYEQYF,TGCAGTGCTAGAAAGGCCGAGTTGTACGAGCAGTACTTC
TRBV7-2,-,TRBJ2-1,-,CASSSRAPRGEQFF,TGTGCCAGCAGCTCCAGGGCCCCGAGAGGTGAGCAGTTCTTC
TRBV28,-,TRBJ2-5,many,CASSLMVEETQYF,TGTGCCAGCAGTTTAATGGTAGAAGAGACCCAGTACTTC
TRBV7-2,-,TRBJ2-7,many,CASSSGGSKTYEQYF,TGTGCCAGCAGCTCGGGGGGCAGTAAAACCTACGAGCAGTACTTC
TRBV7-2,TRBD2,TRBJ2-1,many,CASSLLSGNRNEQFF,TGTGCCAGCAGCTTACTTAGCGGGAATAGGAATGAGCAGTTCTTC
TRBV28,TRBD2,TRBJ2-7,many,CASSFQRTSGGAGEQYF,TGTGCCAGCAGCTTTCAAAGGACTAGCGGGGGGGCGGGGGAGCAGTACTTC
TRBV12-3/TRBV12-4,-,TRBJ1-1,many,CASSLSRGANTEAFF,TGTGCCAGCAGTTTATCTAGGGGGGCGAACACTGAAGCTTTCTTT
TRBV7-2,TRBD2,TRBJ2-2,many,CASSLTSGTYRGELFF,TGTGCCAGCAGCTTAACCAGCGGGACCTACAGGGGGGAGCTGTTTTTT
TRBV20-1,TRBD1,TRBJ2-7,-,CSARNRGTYEQYF,TGCAGTGCTAGGAACAGGGGCACCTACGAGCAGTACTTC
TRBV20-1,-,TRBJ2-3,-,CSGNLRADTQYF,TGCAGTGGGAACCTCCGGGCAGATACGCAGTATTTT
TRBV27,TRBD1,TRBJ1-4,-,CASSPRGTFVNEKLFF,TGTGCCAGCAGCCCCAGGGGGACGTTTGTTAATGAAAAACTGTTTTTT
TRBV7-9,-,TRBJ2-1,many,CASRGSVGRSSYNEQFF,TGTGCCAGCCGCGGCTCGGTGGGGCGTAGCTCCTACAATGAGCAGTTCTTC
TRBV4-1,-,TRBJ2-2,-,CASSQPPGLNTGELFF,TGCGCCAGCAGCCAACCCCCAGGGCTCAACACCGGGGAGCTGTTTTTT
TRBV14,TRBD1,TRBJ2-7,few,CASSQDFTGGRYEQYF,TGTGCCAGCAGCCAAGATTTCACAGGGGGCCGCTACGAGCAGTACTTC
TRBV14,-,TRBJ2-5,few,CASSQRQREETQYF,TGTGCCAGCAGCCAACGTCAGCGGGAAGAGACCCAGTACTTC
TRBV20-1,-,TRBJ1-6,many,CSAYRRRGNSPLHF,TGCAGTGCGTACAGACGGCGGGGTAATTCACCCCTCCACTTT
TRBV20-1,-,TRBJ2-7,many,CSAHKQGGFEQYF,TGCAGTGCTCATAAACAGGGAGGATTCGAGCAGTACTTC
TRBV7-6,-,TRBJ1-6,many,CASSLEPGPYNSPLHF,TGTGCCAGCAGCTTAGAACCAGGACCGTATAATTCACCCCTCCACTTT
TRBV29-1,-,TRBJ1-4,many,CSAVLPLYNEKLFF,TGCAGCGCTGTTTTACCGCTATATAATGAAAAACTGTTTTTT
TRBV20-1,-,TRBJ2-2,many,CSARTPWELFF,TGCAGTGCTAGGACCCCCTGGGAGCTGTTTTTT
TRBV27,-,TRBJ1-4,many,CASRKKSLAAGGDEKLFF,TGTGCCAGCAGGAAGAAATCTCTCGCGGCGGGAGGTGACGAAAAACTGTTTTTT
TRBV7-6,TRBD1,TRBJ2-5,few,CASRGLTGSKLGTQYF,TGTGCCAGCCGCGGCTTGACAGGGTCCAAGCTCGGGACCCAGTACTTC
TRBV7-2,-,TRBJ2-7,-,CASSLAAIGRNEQYF,TGTGCCAGCAGCTTAGCGGCTATCGGAAGAAACGAGCAGTACTTC
TRBV6-1,-,TRBJ2-7,few,CASSEGGGRLSYEQYF,TGTGCCAGCAGTGAAGGGGGAGGAAGACTCTCCTACGAGCAGTACTTC
TRBV5-5,TRBD1,TRBJ1-1,many,CASSFGQGLDTEAFF,TGTGCCAGCAGCTTTGGACAGGGTTTGGACACTGAAGCTTTCTTT
TRBV4-1,-,TRBJ2-1,many,CASSQDRQIGYNEQFF,TGCGCCAGCAGCCAAGATCGACAGATCGGTTACAATGAGCAGTTCTTC
TRBV7-2,TRBD1,TRBJ2-1,many,CASSSVTGENIYEQFF,TGTGCCAGCAGCTCCGTCACAGGGGAGAACATATATGAGCAGTTCTTC
TRBV7-9,-,TRBJ2-1,many,CASSSISGTPHNEQFF,TGTGCCAGCAGCTCAATTAGCGGCACCCCCCACAATGAGCAGTTCTTC
TRBV7-9,TRBD2,TRBJ2-2,-,CASSISGRALRTGELFF,TGTGCCAGCAGCATAAGCGGGAGGGCCCTCCGAACCGGGGAGCTGTTTTTT
TRBV20-1,TRBD1,TRBJ2-5,many,CSATDRAQETQYF,TGCAGTGCCACGGACAGGGCCCAAGAGACCCAGTACTTC
TRBV4-1,-,TRBJ2-7,many,CASSQSFRNYEQYF,TGCGCCAGCAGCCAATCGTTCAGAAACTACGAGCAGTACTTC
TRBV28,-,TRBJ2-7,many,CASSWSGSSSYEQYF,TGTGCCAGCAGTTGGAGCGGGTCGAGCTCCTACGAGCAGTACTTC
TRBV29-1,TRBD2,TRBJ2-5,many,CSVVAGGETQYF,TGCAGCGTTGTTGCGGGGGGAGAGACCCAGTACTTC
TRBV6-6,TRBD2,TRBJ2-1,-,CASSYEASGYNEQFF,TGTGCCAGCAGTTACGAGGCTAGCGGGTACAATGAGCAGTTCTTC
TRBV7-2,TRBD2,TRBJ2-3,many,CASSRQTSGRGDTQYF,TGTGCCAGCAGCCGACAGACTAGCGGGAGGGGGGATACGCAGTATTTT
TRBV12-3/TRBV12-4,-,TRBJ1-5,many,CASGSGPNSNQPQHF,TGTGCCAGCGGGTCAGGGCCTAATAGCAATCAGCCCCAGCATTTT
TRBV20-1,-,TRBJ2-5,few,CSAWGSGYETQYF,TGCAGTGCCTGGGGCAGCGGTTACGAGACCCAGTACTTC
TRBV18,-,TRBJ1-1,many,CASSLPSQRAFF,TGTGCCAGCTCACTACCGTCACAGAGAGCTTTCTTT
TRBV4-3,-,TRBJ1-1,many,CASSQELQFYTEAFF,TGCGCCAGCAGCCAAGAATTACAATTTTACACTGAAGCTTTCTTT
TRBV5-4,TRBD2,TRBJ2-2,many,CASSLDGRFTGELFF,TGTGCCAGCAGCTTGGACGGGAGGTTCACCGGGGAGCTGTTTTTT
TRBV11-3,TRBD2,TRBJ2-1,few,CASSLDSGGNNEQFF,TGTGCCAGCAGCTTAGATAGCGGGGGTAACAATGAGCAGTTCTTC
TRBV6-2/TRBV6-3,-,TRBJ1-2,few,CASSPGFYGYTF,TGTGCCAGCAGCCCCGGATTCTATGGCTACACCTTC
TRBV20-1,-,TRBJ2-1,-,CSASTVSSYNEQFF,TGCAGTGCTAGCACGGTGAGCTCCTACAATGAGCAGTTCTTC